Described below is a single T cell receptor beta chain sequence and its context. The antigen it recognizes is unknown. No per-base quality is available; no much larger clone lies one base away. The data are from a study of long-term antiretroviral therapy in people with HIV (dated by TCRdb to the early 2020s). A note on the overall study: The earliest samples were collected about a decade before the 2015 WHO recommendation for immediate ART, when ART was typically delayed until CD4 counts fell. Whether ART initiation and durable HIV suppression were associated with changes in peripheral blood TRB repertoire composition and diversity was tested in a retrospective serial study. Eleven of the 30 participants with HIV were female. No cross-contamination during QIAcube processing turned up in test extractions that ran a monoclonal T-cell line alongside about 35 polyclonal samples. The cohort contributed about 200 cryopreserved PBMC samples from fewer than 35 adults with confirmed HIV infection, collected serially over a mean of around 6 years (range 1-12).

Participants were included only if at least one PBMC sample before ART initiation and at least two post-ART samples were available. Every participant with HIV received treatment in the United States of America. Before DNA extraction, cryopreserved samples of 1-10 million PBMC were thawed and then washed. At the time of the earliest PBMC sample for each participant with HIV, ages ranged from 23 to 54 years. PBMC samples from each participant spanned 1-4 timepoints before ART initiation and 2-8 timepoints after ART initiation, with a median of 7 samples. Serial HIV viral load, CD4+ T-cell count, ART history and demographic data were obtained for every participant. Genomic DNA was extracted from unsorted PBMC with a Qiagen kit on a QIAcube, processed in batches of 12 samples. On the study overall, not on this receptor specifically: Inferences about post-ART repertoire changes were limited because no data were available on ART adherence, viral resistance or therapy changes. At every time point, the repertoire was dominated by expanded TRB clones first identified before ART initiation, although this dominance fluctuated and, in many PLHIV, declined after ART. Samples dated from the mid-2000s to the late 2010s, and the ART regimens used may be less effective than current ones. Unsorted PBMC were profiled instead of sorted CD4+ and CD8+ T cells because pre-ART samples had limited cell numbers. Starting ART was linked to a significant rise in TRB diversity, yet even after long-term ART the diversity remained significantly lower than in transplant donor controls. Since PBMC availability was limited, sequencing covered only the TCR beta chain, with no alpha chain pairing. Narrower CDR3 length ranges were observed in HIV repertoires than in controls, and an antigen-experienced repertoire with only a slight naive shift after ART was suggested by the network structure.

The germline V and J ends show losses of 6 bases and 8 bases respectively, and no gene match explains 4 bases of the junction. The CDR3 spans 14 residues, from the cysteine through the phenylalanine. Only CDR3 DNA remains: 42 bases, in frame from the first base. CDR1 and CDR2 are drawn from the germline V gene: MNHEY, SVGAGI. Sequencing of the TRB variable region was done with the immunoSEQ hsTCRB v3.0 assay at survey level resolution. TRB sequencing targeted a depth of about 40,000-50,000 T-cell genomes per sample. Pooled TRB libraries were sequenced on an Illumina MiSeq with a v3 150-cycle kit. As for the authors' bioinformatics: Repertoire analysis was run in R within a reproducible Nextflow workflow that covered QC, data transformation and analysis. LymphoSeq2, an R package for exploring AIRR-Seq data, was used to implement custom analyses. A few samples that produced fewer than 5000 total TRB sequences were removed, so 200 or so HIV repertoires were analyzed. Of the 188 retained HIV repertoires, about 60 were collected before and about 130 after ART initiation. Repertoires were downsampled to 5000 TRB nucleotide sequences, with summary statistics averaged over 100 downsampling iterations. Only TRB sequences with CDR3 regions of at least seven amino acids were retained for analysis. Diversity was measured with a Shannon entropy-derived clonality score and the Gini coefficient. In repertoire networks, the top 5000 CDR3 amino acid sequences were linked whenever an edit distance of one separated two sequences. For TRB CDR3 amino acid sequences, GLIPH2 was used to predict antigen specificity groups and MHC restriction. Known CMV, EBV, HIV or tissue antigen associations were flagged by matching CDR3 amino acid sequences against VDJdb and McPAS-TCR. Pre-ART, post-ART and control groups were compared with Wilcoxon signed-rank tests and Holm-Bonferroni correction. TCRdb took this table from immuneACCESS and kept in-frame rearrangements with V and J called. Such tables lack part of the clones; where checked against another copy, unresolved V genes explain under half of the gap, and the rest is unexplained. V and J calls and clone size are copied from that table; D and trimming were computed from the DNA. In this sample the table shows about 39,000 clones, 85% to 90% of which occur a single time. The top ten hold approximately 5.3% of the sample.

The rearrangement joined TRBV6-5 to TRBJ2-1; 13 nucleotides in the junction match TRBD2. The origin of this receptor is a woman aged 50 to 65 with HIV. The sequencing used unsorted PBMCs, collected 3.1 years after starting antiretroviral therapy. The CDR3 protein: CASRTSGGPHEQFF. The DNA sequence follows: TGTGCCAGCAGGACTAGCGGGGGGCCCCATGAGCAGTTCTTC.